These 21 T cell receptor beta chains share one sample of origin, sequenced in a study of cytomegalovirus exposure and HLA in healthy donors. 60 Vbeta and 13 Jbeta primers were used in PCR. Repertoires were generated with immunoSEQ multiplex PCR, while TCRdb's copy carries only in-frame clones and drops some. The sample holds about 130,000 clones, around 77% seen once. The sample taken for sequencing was PBMCs. The receptors originated from a man aged 50 to 60 in good health and CMV-seronegative.

The rearrangement uses TRBV4-1 and TRBJ2-5; 12 bases are a match to TRBD2. Germline trimming cut 3 bases from V and 4 bases from J; bases unmatched to any gene: 15. The germline gives CDR1 MGHRA, CDR2 YSYEKL. The CDR3 is 19 amino acids. The CDR3 bases are TGCGCCAGCAGCCAGGAGCCGGGACTAGCGGGCGGAAGGGGAGAGACCCAGTACTTC. Its protein product is CASSQEPGLAGGRGETQYF.

The chain carries TRBV6-6 and TRBJ1-3, with TRBD1 matching 8 bases. The CDR3 covers 14 residues. The ends lost 6 bases at V and 4 bases at J; junction bases unmatched: 5. CDR1 and CDR2 (germline): MNHNY, SVGAGI (reference sequence). This chain's CDR3 is CASRTGVSGNTIYF. The CDR3 DNA reads TGTGCCAGCAGGACAGGGGTATCCGGAAACACCATATATTTT.

This clone was counted between two and nine times. The chain's CDR3 is CAISGRTGGFNEQFF. The CDR3 DNA follows: TGTGCCATCAGTGGAAGGACAGGAGGGTTCAATGAGCAGTTCTTC. The chain joins TRBV10-3 to TRBJ2-1, with D perhaps matching TRBD1 (7 bases). V lost 4 bases and J 6 bases, leaving 16 bases between the germline ends. The CDR3 sequence is 15 residues long. The germline gives CDR1 ENHRY, CDR2 SYGVKD.

CDR3 sequence reads: CASTSGKSSEAFF. For the CDR3, the DNA is TGTGCCAGCACTTCAGGCAAATCTTCTGAAGCTTTCTTT. The rearrangement joins TRBV27 to TRBJ1-1, with D unresolved. The CDR3 covers 13 residues. Trimming cost V 7 bases and J 6 bases, with 15 bases left between them. CDR1 and CDR2 from the germline V gene are MNHEY and SMNVEV (reference sequence).

This rearrangement joins TRBV5-1 to TRBJ2-3; D possibly corresponds to TRBD2 (6 bases). The germline gives CDR1 SGHRS, CDR2 YFSETQ. V shed 0 bases and J shed 1 base, with 12 bases lying between them. The CDR3 totals 16 residues. The CDR3 is CASSLVRGIGTDTQYF. For the CDR3, the DNA is TGCGCCAGCAGCTTGGTCCGGGGGATCGGCACAGATACGCAGTATTTT.

The genes are TRBV7-8 and TRBJ2-6, with D unresolved. Trimming cost V 1 base and J 1 base, with 8 bases left between them. The CDR3 has 16 amino acids. The germline gives CDR1 SGHVS, CDR2 FQNEAQ. CDR3 coding DNA: TGTGCCAGCAGCTTAGGGGCGATGTCTGGGGCCAACGTCCTGACTTTC. Amino acids: CASSLGAMSGANVLTF.

This clone was seen just once. V gene TRBV7-9 combines with J gene TRBJ1-1, with D unclear. This CDR3 is 13 amino acids long. The ends were cut back, 0 bases at V and 7 bases at J, with 9 bases in the middle. In germline, CDR1 is SEHNR, CDR2 FQNEAQ (reference sequence). The CDR3 spells CASSLAGGGEAFF. CDR3 in DNA: TGTGCCAGCAGCTTAGCGGGTGGAGGTGAAGCTTTCTTT.

This clone was seen more than once but under ten times. The chain has TRBV6-5 and TRBJ1-4; perhaps TRBD1 as D (5 bases). The CDR3 runs 14 residues. Germline CDR1 reads MNHEY; CDR2 reads SVGAGI. Trimming cost V 4 bases and J 8 bases, with 14 bases left between them. The CDR3 here is CASSFRARGEKLFF. In DNA form, the CDR3 reads TGTGCCAGCAGTTTCAGGGCACGGGGGGAAAAACTGTTTTTT.

The V gene is TRBV5-4, the J gene TRBJ2-3, with TRBD1 as a possible D gene (5 bases). Per germline, CDR1 SGHNT and CDR2 YYREEE (reference sequence). The V and J ends lost 3 bases and 2 bases respectively, with 16 bases between them. This CDR3 region has 16 residues. As DNA, the CDR3 is TGTGCCAGCAGCTCTAAGACAGCGATTTTCACAGATACGCAGTATTTT. Translation: CASSSKTAIFTDTQYF.

The chain joins TRBV11-3 to TRBJ2-7, with 10 bases that match TRBD1. Germline CDR1 is SGHNT and CDR2 is YENEEA. This CDR3 region has 15 residues. Trimming cost V 5 bases and J 2 bases; bases outside gene matches: 6. This chain's CDR3 is CASSLTGTGAYEQYF. The CDR3 bases are TGTGCCAGCAGCCTGACCGGGACAGGGGCCTACGAGCAGTACTTC.

V gene TRBV6-6 combines with J gene TRBJ2-3; D is uncertain. Trimming cost V 8 bases and J 2 bases, with 8 bases left between them. This CDR3 spans 12 amino acids. CDR1 and CDR2 (germline): MNHNY, SVGAGI (reference sequence). CDR3 protein: CASGRVTDTQYF. The CDR3 DNA reads TGTGCCAGCGGGCGAGTCACAGATACGCAGTATTTT.

The rearrangement uses TRBV28 and TRBJ2-3; 12 bases are shared with TRBD2. The CDR3 extends over 16 amino acids. V trimming: 5 bases; J trimming: 5 bases; junction bases outside the gene matches: 8. Germline CDR1 MDHEN, CDR2 SYDVKM. CDR3: CASSSSSGRARDTQYF. The CDR3 region has the DNA TGTGCCAGCAGTAGCTCTAGCGGGAGGGCCCGAGATACGCAGTATTTT.

This clone was seen only once. The chain is built from TRBV15 and TRBJ1-3, with a tentative D call TRBD1 (5 bases). V was clipped by 5 bases and J by 4 bases, with 18 bases between them. Looked up from germline, CDR1 is LNHNV and CDR2 is YYDKDF (reference sequence). The CDR3 loop spans 16 amino acids. The CDR3 here is CATSPLIGARGNTIYF. The CDR3 nucleotides are TGTGCCACCAGCCCATTAATAGGGGCGCGGGGAAACACCATATATTTT.

The gene calls are TRBV11-2 and TRBJ2-2; 10 bases fit TRBD2. Unmatched junction bases numbered 1, after V lost 1 base and J lost 5 bases. The CDR3 is 15 amino acids. Germline CDR1 SGHAT, CDR2 FQNNGV. Here the CDR3 DNA reads TGTGCCAGCAGCTTAGTGACTAGCGGGACCGGGGAGCTGTTTTTT. This translates into CASSLVTSGTGELFF.

V and J are TRBV28 and TRBJ1-3; D perhaps matches TRBD1 (5 bases). This CDR3 is 11 amino acids long. CDR1 MDHEN and CDR2 SYDVKM come from the germline V gene. The V and J ends lost 9 bases and 7 bases respectively, with 10 bases between them. The CDR3 sequence: CASLRGNTIYF. CDR3 coding DNA: TGTGCCAGTCTTCGGGGGAACACCATATATTTT.

The chain joins TRBV5-1 to TRBJ2-7, with 8 bases that match TRBD2. Per the germline V gene, CDR1 is SGHRS and CDR2 is YFSETQ. V trimming: 4 bases; J trimming: 2 bases; junction bases outside the gene matches: 8. This CDR3 spans 15 amino acids. The CDR3 DNA is TGCGCCAGCAGCCCGGGGGGGGCCGTTACCTACGAGCAGTACTTC. Amino acid sequence: CASSPGGAVTYEQYF. Using reference TRBV5-1 and TRBJ2-7 for the parts outside the CDR3, the full variable domain is KAGVTQTPRYLIKTRGQQVTLSCSPISGHRSVSWYQQTPGQGLQFLFEYFSETQRNKGNFPGRFSGRQFSNSRSEMNVSTLELGDSALYLCASSPGGAVTYEQYFGPGTRLTVT.

The rearrangement uses TRBV5-4 and TRBJ2-1, with 7 bases lining up with TRBD1. This CDR3 has 15 residues. The junction had 4 bases not matched to a gene; V was cut back by 2 bases and J by 2 bases. Germline CDR1 reads SGHNT; CDR2 reads YYREEE (reference sequence). The CDR3, as DNA: TGTGCCAGCAGCTTACCCGACAGGGCCTACAATGAGCAGTTCTTC. This encodes CASSLPDRAYNEQFF.

The CDR3 region is CSVETGQVTEAFF. The CDR3 bases are TGCAGCGTTGAGACAGGGCAGGTCACTGAAGCTTTCTTT. The chain joins TRBV29-1 to TRBJ1-1; 7 positions agree with TRBD1. The CDR3 extends over 13 amino acids. V lost 3 bases, J lost 4 bases, and 5 bases stayed unmatched. From germline, CDR1 is SQVTM and CDR2 ANQGSEA.

This clone was counted a single time. The V call is TRBV7-8, the J call TRBJ2-1, with D uncertain. Germline CDR1 reads SGHVS; CDR2 reads FQNEAQ. V gave up 1 base and J gave up 3 bases, with 4 bases separating them. The CDR3 extends over 13 amino acids. Written as DNA, the CDR3 is TGTGCCAGCAGCTTAGGGAGCTACAATGAGCAGTTCTTC. Its translation is CASSLGSYNEQFF.

The chain couples TRBV18 to TRBJ2-2, with D possibly TRBD1 on 5 matching bases. The CDR3 runs 15 residues. Deletions cut 2 bases from V and 0 bases from J, with 7 bases between. Germline V gives CDR1 KGHSH, CDR2 LQKENI. CDR3: CASSPDSANTGELFF. CDR3 bases: TGTGCCAGCTCACCAGACAGTGCGAACACCGGGGAGCTGTTTTTT.

This CDR3 reads CASRPAGEVGTDTQYF. CDR3 DNA sequence: TGTGCCAGCAGACCAGCGGGAGAGGTAGGAACAGATACGCAGTATTTT. The chain combines TRBV28 with TRBJ2-3; 8 bases fit TRBD2. Trimming at V came to 6 bases and at J to 3 bases, leaving 11 bases not matched to a gene. CDR1 MDHEN and CDR2 SYDVKM come from the germline V gene. The CDR3 totals 16 residues.